This T cell receptor beta chain is from a study of cytomegalovirus exposure and HLA in healthy donors (dated by TCRdb to about 2017). For context, the study as a whole: According to an earlier analysis of a few hundred of the donors, roughly 180 million T cells yielded roughly 100 million unique TCR beta sequences and 276 Gb of sequence data. Roughly 300 gigabases of sequencing data and around 85 million unique TCR sequences made up an early release that covered 500 to 700 HLA-typed donors. Among the approximately 400 genotyped donors, roughly 80% belonged to the genetic ancestry cluster associated with self-reported Caucasian donors. The study aimed to test whether signatures of past pathogen exposure could be identified by cataloging public T cell receptors. The study profiled the T cell repertoires of hundreds of subjects by immunosequencing and related them to cytomegalovirus serostatus. Besides the first cohort of roughly 700 subjects, a separate validation cohort made up of roughly 120 different subjects was used. The study combined high-throughput TCR immunosequencing, statistical association of individual TCRs with disease status, and machine learning to predict cytomegalovirus infection status. A later analysis re-examined previously published TCR beta repertoires from 600 to 700 donors and added high-resolution HLA genotyping to investigate patterns of TCR occurrence. Rather than using new phenotypic data, the later analysis identified candidate immune exposures from TCR beta sequences and from how often those sequences occurred across donors. An earlier analysis of around 580 of the donors used high-throughput TCR beta sequencing to judge whether each TCR beta V gene segment behaved as functional or pseudogenic. Donor age, sex, ethnicity and CMV serostatus were compiled alongside the repertoire data. In a later genetic analysis, genome-wide SNP genotypes for about 55% of the 666 donors were used, and that subset was treated as a discovery cohort. All discovery cohort repertoires had been generated using a single sequencing platform. HLA typing covered class I and class II loci at four-digit resolution. Typing coverage differed by locus: A, B, C, DRB1 and DQB1 were typed in about 620-630 donors, DQA1 in about 500, DPA1 in around 580, and DPB1 in 472. Because of strong linkage in the cohort, roughly five DR-DQ haplotypes were treated as single units for association and clustering. Among a few hundred genotyped donors of the cohort, an average of about 240,000 unique TCR beta nucleotide sequences were sequenced per donor, around a sixth of them non-productive. Overall study results and their limits: In a later analysis, several top co-occurrence clusters were reported to appear linked to parvovirus B19, influenza, CMV and Epstein-Barr virus. Because the 87-base-pair reads could not distinguish some IMGT-functional V segments, including TRBV6-2 and TRBV6-3, those segments were excluded. A further reported finding was that TCR beta sequences accurately predicted the HLA-A and HLA-B alleles for most subjects in the first cohort. An earlier analysis of approximately 500 of the donors showed that most TCR beta V segments appeared in productive rearrangements either about 87% or about 30% of the time, which broadly matched IMGT annotations. Sequencing depth was assumed to be roughly uniform across donors in the presence/absence analyses, though that assumption may not hold. In vitro tests confirmed that a few of the cytomegalovirus-associated TCR beta chains recognize cytomegalovirus antigens. Most TCR sequences were observed very rarely across donors, whereas some public TCRs were present in many individuals. In a later analysis, the rate of TCR association differed among HLA loci, with DRB1 alleles having the most associated TCRs and HLA-C alleles having the fewest. The classifier was reported to diagnose cytomegalovirus status with high specificity and sensitivity in both the original and validation cohorts. A cluster of highly shared sequence variants was judged likely to be a technical artifact of the sequencing pipeline. In a later genetic analysis, a missense DCLRE1C variant was associated with V-gene and J-gene trimming of TCR beta chains, and the association was replicated in an independent cohort. Most CMV-associated TCR beta chains appeared to be HLA-restricted in a later analysis, and the HLA associations seemed to be driven largely by CMV exposure. In a later analysis, around 17,000 TCR beta sequences were associated with specific HLA alleles at a false discovery rate of 0.05. This cohort had only TCR beta chains sequenced, and the lack of alpha or paired-chain data limited which features could be detected. The study gave a list of about 160 TCR beta chains associated with cytomegalovirus. A later analysis found that HLA-associated TCR beta chains were more clonally expanded and had lower generation probabilities than equally common non-associated chains. Correlated functional status among segregating V segments might reflect linkage disequilibrium, but an unknown experimental factor could not be ruled out. The authors suggested that the approach could potentially be extended to other disease states and immunological phenotypes. The earlier analysis of approximately 590 of the donors excluded over 15 rarely observed V segments, including chromosome 9 orphons, because counts were too low. CMV serostatus was the only immune exposure information available for the cohort. A later genetic analysis reported fewer N-insertions in productive TCRs among donors in an Asian-associated ancestry cluster than the roughly 720-donor mean. Strong co-occurrence of HLA alleles, especially DR and DQ, made assigning TCR associations to individual alleles difficult. Because some donors lacked HLA typing at each locus, the association tests relied only on the typed subset.

The cohort consisted of some 730 healthy bone marrow donors. Cohort members were all nominally healthy when sampled, although unrecorded immune exposures were likely present. The donor was CMV seropositive and belonged to the group of a few hundred seropositive cohort members. Each donor provided a peripheral blood sample, and peripheral blood mononuclear cells were used for TCR beta sequencing. The Qiagen DNeasy Blood Extraction Kit was used to extract genomic DNA from the blood cell samples. The library came from the immunoSEQ multiplex PCR assay. For the multiplex PCR, a mixture combining 60 forward primers for TCR Vbeta segments and 13 reverse primers for TCR Jbeta segments was used. A multiplex PCR assay on genomic DNA amplified the CDR3 region of rearranged TCR beta genes. Amplified TCR beta libraries were sequenced as 87-base-pair reads on the Illumina HiSeq System. The authors' analysis ran thus. A later analysis counted 75 million to 100 million unique TCR beta chains across the 690 or so repertoires, and 10 million to 12 million of these chains were shared by at least two donors. To remove PCR and sequencing errors, raw reads were error-corrected and collapsed into unique sequences using a nearest-neighbor algorithm that merged closely related sequences. To assign V, D and J gene segments, CDR3 sequences were aligned to IMGT reference sequences. For a sequence to be retained, a match of at least six nucleotides to both a V gene segment and a J gene segment was required. Rearrangements were called productive when the CDR3 lacked stop codons and stayed in frame with V and J; all others were non-productive. CDR3 was defined according to IMGT convention as the region running from the second conserved V-encoded cysteine to the conserved J-encoded phenylalanine. Sequences without an unambiguous match to a single V gene segment were excluded from the earlier analysis of several hundred of the donors. In an earlier analysis of around 600 of the donors, V segments were called functional above 56.7% productive rearrangements and were called segregating when the between-donor standard deviation exceeded 5%. To diagnose cytomegalovirus status from the catalog of TCR beta chain sequences, a statistical classification framework was built. V and J gene assignment, in a later analysis, came from comparing TCR nucleotide sequences with IMGT/GENE-DB human TR gene sequences. A later analysis assigned CDR3 sequences and most-parsimonious VDJ recombination scenarios with the TCRdist pipeline. In a later analysis, every TCR beta chain was defined by the combination of its CDR3 amino acid sequence and its V-gene family, and reads without a unique V-gene family were dropped. In a later analysis, around 650 highly shared, low-generation-probability nucleotide sequences were removed to address suspected cross-contamination and a sequencing artifact. In a later analysis, a clonal expansion index was calculated for each public chain from normalized within-repertoire ranks of inferred template counts. In a later analysis, generation probabilities were computed using a VDJ recombination model fitted to out-of-frame rearrangements, and the results were checked against IGoR. Hypergeometric tests were used in a later analysis to score TCR-TCR, TCR-HLA and TCR-CMV co-occurrence, with a repertoire-size bias correction applied to the TCR pairs. To estimate false discovery rates, a later analysis permuted the HLA or CMV assignments 20 times. In a later analysis, co-occurring TCRs were grouped using DBSCAN, and TCRdist sequence similarity was added for clustering within HLA-allele-positive subsets. Repertoires with fewer than 30,000 or more than 120,000 public chains, plus five repertoires with anomalous nucleotide sharing, were excluded from co-occurrence clustering. In its TCRdb copy, this immuneACCESS table keeps in-frame sequences only and misses some clones. Where compared with another copy, unresolved V genes explain less than half of these, and the others have no known cause. That table furnishes V, J and clone size, whereas the DNA furnished D and trimming. In this sample the table shows approximately 190,000 clones, around 81% of which occur a single time. The ten biggest clones cover around 2.1% of the sample.

From the cysteine through the phenylalanine, the CDR3 covers 15 amino acids. The DNA shown is the 45-base CDR3, in frame from base 1. Looking up the germline V gene yields CDR1 SNHLY and CDR2 FYNNEI. V trim: 4 bases; J trim: 6 bases; unmatched bases: 3. Concerning this clone itself: Its antigen remains unidentified. Base-call qualities are not available, and no considerably larger clone is one nucleotide away.

The V gene is TRBV2 and the J gene is TRBJ2-1, with 13 bases in between that match TRBD2. Material: PBMCs. The TCR comes from a young woman in good health and CMV-seropositive. The nucleotides read TGTGCCAGCAGTGCGGGACTAGCGGGGACCAATGAGCAGTTCTTC. It encodes CASSAGLAGTNEQFF.